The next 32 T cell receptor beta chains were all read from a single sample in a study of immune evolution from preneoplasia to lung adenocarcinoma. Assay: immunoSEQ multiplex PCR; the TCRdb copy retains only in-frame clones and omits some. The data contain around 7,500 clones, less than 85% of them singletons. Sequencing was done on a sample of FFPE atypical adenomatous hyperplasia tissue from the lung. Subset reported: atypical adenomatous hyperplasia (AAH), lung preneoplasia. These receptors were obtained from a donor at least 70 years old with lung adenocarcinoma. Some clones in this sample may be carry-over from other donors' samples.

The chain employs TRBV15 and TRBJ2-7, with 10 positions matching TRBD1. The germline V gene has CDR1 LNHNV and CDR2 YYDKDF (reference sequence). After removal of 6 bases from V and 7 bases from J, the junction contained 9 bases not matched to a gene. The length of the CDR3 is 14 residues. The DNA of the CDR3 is TGTGCCACCAGAGCCCTGGACAGGGGGAATGAGCAGTACTTC. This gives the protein CATRALDRGNEQYF.

This chain's CDR3 is CATRDDNYGYTF. The CDR3 coding sequence is TGCGCAACCAGGGATGACAACTATGGCTACACCTTC. The chain has TRBV5-1 and TRBJ1-2; D may be TRBD1 (5 bases). CDR1 SGHRS and CDR2 YFSETQ come from the germline V gene. The CDR3 length is 12 residues.

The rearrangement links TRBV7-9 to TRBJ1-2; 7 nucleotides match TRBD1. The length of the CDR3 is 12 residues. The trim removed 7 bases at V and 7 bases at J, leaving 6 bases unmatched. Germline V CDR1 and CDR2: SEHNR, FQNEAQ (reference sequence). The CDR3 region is CASNPGGSGYTF. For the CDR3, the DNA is TGTGCCAGCAATCCAGGGGGAAGTGGCTACACCTTC.

The CDR3 is CASSTGGKQFF. Here the CDR3 DNA reads TGTGCCAGCAGCACCGGGGGTAAGCAGTTCTTC. The chain has TRBV7-2 and TRBJ2-1; D may be TRBD2 (6 bases). Between the trimmed V and J ends, which lost 5 bases and 11 bases, there was a span of 10 bases. The CDR3 loop spans 11 amino acids. In germline, CDR1 is SGHTA, CDR2 FQGNSA.

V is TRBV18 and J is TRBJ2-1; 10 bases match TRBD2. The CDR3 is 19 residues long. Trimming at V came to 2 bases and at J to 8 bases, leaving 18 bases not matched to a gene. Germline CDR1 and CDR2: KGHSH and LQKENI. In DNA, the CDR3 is TGTGCCAGCTCACCATACGTCCGGACTAGCGGTCCCAGTGCGTATGAGCAGTTCTTC. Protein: CASSPYVRTSGPSAYEQFF. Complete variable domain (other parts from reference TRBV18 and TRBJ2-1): NAGVMQNPRHLVRRRGQEARLRCSPMKGHSHVYWYRQLPEEGLKFMVYLQKENIIDESGMPKERFSAEFPKEGPSILRIQQVVRGDSAAYFCASSPYVRTSGPSAYEQFFGPGTRLTVL.

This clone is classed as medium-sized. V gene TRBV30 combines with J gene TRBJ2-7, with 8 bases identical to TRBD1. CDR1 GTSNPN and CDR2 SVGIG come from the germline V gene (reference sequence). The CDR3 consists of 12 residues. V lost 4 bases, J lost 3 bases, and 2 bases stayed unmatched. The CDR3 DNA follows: TGTGCCTGGAAAGACAGGGGCTACGAGCAGTACTTC. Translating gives CAWKDRGYEQYF.

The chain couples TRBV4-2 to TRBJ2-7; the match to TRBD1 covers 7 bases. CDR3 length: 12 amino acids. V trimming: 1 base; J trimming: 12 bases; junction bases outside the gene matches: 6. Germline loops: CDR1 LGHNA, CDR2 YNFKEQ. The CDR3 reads CASSQAQGVSYF. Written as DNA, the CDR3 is TGTGCCAGCAGCCAAGCGCAGGGGGTGTCGTACTTC.

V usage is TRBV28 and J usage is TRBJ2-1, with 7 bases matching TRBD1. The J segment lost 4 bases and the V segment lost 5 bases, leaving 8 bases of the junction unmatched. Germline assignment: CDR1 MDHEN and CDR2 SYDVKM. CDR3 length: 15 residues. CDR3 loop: CASSNVDRVYNEQFF. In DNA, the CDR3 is TGTGCCAGCAGTAACGTCGACAGGGTTTACAATGAGCAGTTCTTC.

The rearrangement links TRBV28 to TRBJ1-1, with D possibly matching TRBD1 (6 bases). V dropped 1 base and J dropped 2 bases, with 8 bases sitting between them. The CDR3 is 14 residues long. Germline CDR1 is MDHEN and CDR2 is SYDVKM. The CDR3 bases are TGTGCCAGCAGTTTATCAGGGGCTAACACTGAAGCTTTCTTT. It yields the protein CASSLSGANTEAFF.

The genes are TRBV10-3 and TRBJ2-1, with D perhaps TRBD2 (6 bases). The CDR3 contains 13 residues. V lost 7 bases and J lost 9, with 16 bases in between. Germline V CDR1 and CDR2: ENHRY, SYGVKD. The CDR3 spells CAITLGRESEQFF. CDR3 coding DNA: TGTGCCATCACTTTAGGGCGGGAAAGTGAGCAGTTCTTC.

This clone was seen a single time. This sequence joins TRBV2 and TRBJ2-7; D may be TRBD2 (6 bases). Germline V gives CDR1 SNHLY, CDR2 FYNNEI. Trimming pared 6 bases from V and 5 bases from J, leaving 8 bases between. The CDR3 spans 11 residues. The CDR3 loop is CASRGGDEQYF. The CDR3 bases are TGTGCCAGCAGGGGCGGGGACGAGCAGTACTTC.

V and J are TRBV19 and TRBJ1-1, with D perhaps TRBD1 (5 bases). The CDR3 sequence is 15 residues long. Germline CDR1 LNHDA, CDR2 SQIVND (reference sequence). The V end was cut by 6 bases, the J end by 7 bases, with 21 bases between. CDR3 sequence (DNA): TGTGCCAGTAGCCCCGGCGGAGGGGCCGGGGGTGAAGCTTTCTTT. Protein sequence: CASSPGGGAGGEAFF. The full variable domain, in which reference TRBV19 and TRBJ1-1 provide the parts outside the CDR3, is DGGITQSPKYLFRKEGQNVTLSCEQNLNHDAMYWYRQDPGQGLRLIYYSQIVNDFQKGDIAEGYSVSREKKESFPLTVTSAQKNPTAFYLCASSPGGGAGGEAFFGQGTRLTVV.

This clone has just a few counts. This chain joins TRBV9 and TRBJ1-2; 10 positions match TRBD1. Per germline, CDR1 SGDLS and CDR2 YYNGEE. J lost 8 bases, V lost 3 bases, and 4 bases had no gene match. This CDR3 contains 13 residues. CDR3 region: CASSAGQGNGYTF. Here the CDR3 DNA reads TGTGCCAGCAGCGCGGGACAGGGGAACGGCTACACCTTC. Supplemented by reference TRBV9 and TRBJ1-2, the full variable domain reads DSGVTQTPKHLITATGQRVTLRCSPRSGDLSVYWYQQSLDQGLQFLIQYYNGEERAKGNILERFSAQQFPDLHSELNLSSLELGDSALYFCASSAGQGNGYTFGSGTRLTVV.

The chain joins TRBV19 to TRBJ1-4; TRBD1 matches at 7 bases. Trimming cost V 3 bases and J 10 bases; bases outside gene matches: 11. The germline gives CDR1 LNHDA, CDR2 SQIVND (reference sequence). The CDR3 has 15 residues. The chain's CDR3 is CASSMRTGDSVKLFF. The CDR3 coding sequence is TGTGCCAGTAGTATGAGGACAGGTGACAGCGTAAAACTGTTTTTT. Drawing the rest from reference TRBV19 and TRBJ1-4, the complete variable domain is DGGITQSPKYLFRKEGQNVTLSCEQNLNHDAMYWYRQDPGQGLRLIYYSQIVNDFQKGDIAEGYSVSREKKESFPLTVTSAQKNPTAFYLCASSMRTGDSVKLFFGSGTQLSVL.

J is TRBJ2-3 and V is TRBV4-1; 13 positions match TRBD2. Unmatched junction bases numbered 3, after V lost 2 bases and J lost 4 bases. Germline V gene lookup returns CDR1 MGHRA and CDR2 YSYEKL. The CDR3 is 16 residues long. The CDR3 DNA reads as TGCGCCAGCAGCCAAACGGGGACTAGCGGGGCAGATACGCAGTATTTT. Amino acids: CASSQTGTSGADTQYF.

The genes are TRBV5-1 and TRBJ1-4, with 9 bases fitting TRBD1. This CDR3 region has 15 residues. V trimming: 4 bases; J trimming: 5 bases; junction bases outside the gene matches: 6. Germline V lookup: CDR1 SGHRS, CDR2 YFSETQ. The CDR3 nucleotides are TGCGCCAGCAGCGGCGGACAGGGGATAAATGAAAAACTGTTTTTT. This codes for CASSGGQGINEKLFF.

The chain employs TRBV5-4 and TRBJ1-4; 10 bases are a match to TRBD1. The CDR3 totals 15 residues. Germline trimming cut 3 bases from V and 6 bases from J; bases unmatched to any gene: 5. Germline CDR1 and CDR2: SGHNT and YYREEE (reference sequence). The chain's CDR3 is CASSWEGTGDEKLFF. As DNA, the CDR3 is TGTGCCAGCAGCTGGGAAGGGACAGGGGATGAAAAACTGTTTTTT. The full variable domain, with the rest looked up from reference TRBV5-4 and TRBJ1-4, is ETGVTQSPTHLIKTRGQQVTLRCSSQSGHNTVSWYQQALGQGPQFIFQYYREEENGRGNFPPRFSGLQFPNYSSELNVNALELDDSALYLCASSWEGTGDEKLFFGSGTQLSVL.

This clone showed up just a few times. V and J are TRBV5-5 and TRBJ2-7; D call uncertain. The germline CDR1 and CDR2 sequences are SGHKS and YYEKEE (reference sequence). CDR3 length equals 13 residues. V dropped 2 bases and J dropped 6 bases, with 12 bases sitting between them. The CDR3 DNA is TGTGCCAGCAGCTTAGGACGTGTTATCGAGCAGTACTTC. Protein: CASSLGRVIEQYF.

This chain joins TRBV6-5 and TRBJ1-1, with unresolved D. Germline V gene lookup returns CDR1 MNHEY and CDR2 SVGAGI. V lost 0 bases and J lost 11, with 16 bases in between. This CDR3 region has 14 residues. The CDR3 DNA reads TGTGCCAGCAGTTACTCGGACGGTGGCGTCGGGGCTTTCTTT. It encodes CASSYSDGGVGAFF.

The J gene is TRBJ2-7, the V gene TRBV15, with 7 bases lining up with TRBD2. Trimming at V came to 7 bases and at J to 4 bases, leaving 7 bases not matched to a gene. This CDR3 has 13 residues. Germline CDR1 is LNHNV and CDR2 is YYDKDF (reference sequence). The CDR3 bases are TGTGCCACCACTCGGGACTACCTATACGAGCAGTACTTC. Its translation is CATTRDYLYEQYF. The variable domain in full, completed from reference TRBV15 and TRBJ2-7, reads DAMVIQNPRYQVTQFGKPVTLSCSQTLNHNVMYWYQQKSSQAPKLLFHYYDKDFNNEADTPDNFQSRRPNTSFCFLDIRSPGLGDTAMYLCATTRDYLYEQYFGPGTRLTVT.

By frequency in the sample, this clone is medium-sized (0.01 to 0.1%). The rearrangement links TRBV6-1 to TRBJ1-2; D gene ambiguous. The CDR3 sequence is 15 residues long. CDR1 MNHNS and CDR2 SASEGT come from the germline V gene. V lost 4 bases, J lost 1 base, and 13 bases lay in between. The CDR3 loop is CASSVTYAVNYGYTF. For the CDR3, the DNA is TGTGCCAGCAGTGTAACGTACGCAGTTAACTATGGCTACACCTTC.

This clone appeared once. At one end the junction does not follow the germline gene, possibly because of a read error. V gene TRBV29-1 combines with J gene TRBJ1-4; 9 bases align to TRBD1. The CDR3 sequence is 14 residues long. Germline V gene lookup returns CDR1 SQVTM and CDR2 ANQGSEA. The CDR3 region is CSADTGTGNEKLFF. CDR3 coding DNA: TGCAGCGCTGATACAGGGACAGGGAACGAAAAACTGTTTTTC.

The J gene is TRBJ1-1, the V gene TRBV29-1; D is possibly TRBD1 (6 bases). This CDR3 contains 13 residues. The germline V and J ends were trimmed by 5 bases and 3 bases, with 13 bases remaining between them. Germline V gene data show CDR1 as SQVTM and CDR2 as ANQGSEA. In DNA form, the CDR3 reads TGCAGCGTTTCCGTAGGGGGGGACACTGAAGCTTTCTTT. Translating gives CSVSVGGDTEAFF.

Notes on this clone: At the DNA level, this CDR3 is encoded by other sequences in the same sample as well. The CDR3 DNA is TGTGCCAGCAGCTGGGACAGGGGGCTAACTGAAGCTTTCTTT. Its translation: CASSWDRGLTEAFF. V usage is TRBV5-6 and J usage is TRBJ1-1, with 12 bases that match TRBD1. The V gene end was trimmed by 3 bases and the J gene end by 5 bases; junction bases not matched to a gene: 2. The CDR3 consists of 14 residues. The germline gives CDR1 SGHDT, CDR2 YYEEEE.

In DNA form, the CDR3 reads TGTGCCAGTAGCCTGAGGACTAGCGGGGTTTCTTACGAGCAGTACTTC. Its translation: CASSLRTSGVSYEQYF. This chain connects TRBV19 to TRBJ2-7; 12 bases are a match to TRBD2. Losses at the gene ends were 6 bases for V and 4 bases for J; bases not matched to a gene: 10. The germline CDR1 and CDR2 sequences are LNHDA and SQIVND (reference sequence). The CDR3 length is 16 residues. The full variable domain, rest sourced from reference TRBV19 and TRBJ2-7, is DGGITQSPKYLFRKEGQNVTLSCEQNLNHDAMYWYRQDPGQGLRLIYYSQIVNDFQKGDIAEGYSVSREKKESFPLTVTSAQKNPTAFYLCASSLRTSGVSYEQYFGPGTRLTVT.

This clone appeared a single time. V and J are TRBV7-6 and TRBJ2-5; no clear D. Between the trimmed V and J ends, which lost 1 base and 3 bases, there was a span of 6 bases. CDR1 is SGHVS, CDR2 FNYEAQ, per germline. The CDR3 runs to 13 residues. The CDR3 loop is CASSLGSEETQYF. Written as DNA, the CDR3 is TGTGCCAGCAGCTTAGGCAGTGAAGAGACCCAGTACTTC.

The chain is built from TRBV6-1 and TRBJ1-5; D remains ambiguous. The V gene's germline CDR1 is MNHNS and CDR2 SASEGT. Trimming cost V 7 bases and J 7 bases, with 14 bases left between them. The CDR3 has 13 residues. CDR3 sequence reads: CASMREGGQPQHF. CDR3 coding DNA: TGTGCCAGCATGAGGGAGGGCGGCCAGCCCCAGCATTTT.

The chain's CDR3 is CAIRVEPGETQYF. CDR3 nucleotide sequence: TGTGCCATCAGGGTCGAACCAGGGGAGACCCAGTACTTC. The chain joins TRBV10-3 to TRBJ2-5, with a tentative D call TRBD1 (5 bases). Germline V gene lookup returns CDR1 ENHRY and CDR2 SYGVKD. Trimming shortened V by 6 bases and J by 5 bases, and 13 bases separated the two germline ends. There are 13 residues in the CDR3.

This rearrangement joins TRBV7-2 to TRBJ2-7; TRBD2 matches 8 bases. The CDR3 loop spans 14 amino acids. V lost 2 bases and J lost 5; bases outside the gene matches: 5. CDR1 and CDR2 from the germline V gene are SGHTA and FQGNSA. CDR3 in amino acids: CASSLQAGVNEQYF. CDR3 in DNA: TGTGCCAGCAGCTTACAAGCGGGAGTCAACGAGCAGTACTTC. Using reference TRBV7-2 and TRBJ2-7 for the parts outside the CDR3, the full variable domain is GAGVSQSPSNKVTEKGKDVELRCDPISGHTALYWYRQSLGQGLEFLIYFQGNSAPDKSGLPSDRFSAERTGGSVSTLTIQRTQQEDSAVYLCASSLQAGVNEQYFGPGTRLTVT.

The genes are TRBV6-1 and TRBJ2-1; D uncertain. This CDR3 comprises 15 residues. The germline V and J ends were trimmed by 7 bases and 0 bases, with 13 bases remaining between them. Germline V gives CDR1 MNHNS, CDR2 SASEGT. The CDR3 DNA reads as TGTGCCAGCACCTCAGAACCGAACTCCTACAATGAGCAGTTCTTC. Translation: CASTSEPNSYNEQFF.

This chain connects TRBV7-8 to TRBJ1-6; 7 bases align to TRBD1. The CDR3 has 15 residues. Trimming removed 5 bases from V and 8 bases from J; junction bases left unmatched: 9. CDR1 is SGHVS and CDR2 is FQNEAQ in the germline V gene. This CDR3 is CASSPRTGPDSPLHF. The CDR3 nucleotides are TGTGCCAGCAGCCCTAGGACAGGCCCCGATTCACCCCTCCACTTT.

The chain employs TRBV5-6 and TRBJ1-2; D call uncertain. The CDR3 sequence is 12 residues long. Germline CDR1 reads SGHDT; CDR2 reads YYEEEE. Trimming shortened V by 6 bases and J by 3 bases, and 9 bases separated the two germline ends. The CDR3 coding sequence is TGTGCCAGCACCCGCACCCACTATGGCTACACCTTC. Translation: CASTRTHYGYTF.